This T cell receptor (beta chain) was observed in a study of beta chain features in type 1 diabetes. Every bit of the isolated RNA underwent reverse transcription, so sequencing read expressed TCRB transcripts. Method: immunoSEQ multiplex PCR; TCRdb's copy keeps in-frame clones and lacks some. Here the sample spans almost 250,000 clones, around 14% being singletons. Study-level results: Fewer insertions but more deletions were seen at VDJ junctions in type 1 diabetes patients. Compared with healthy donors, patients appeared to share more similar naive, central memory and regulatory TCRB repertoires.

This clone was counted only a few times. Its antigen is not identified. The CDR3 consists of 15 residues. CDR1 is SGHRS and CDR2 is YFSETQ in the germline V gene. J lost 5 bases, V lost 0 bases, and 4 bases had no gene match. Via CD45RO/CCR7/CD25/CD127/CD95/CD27, cells of the CD4+ naive, central memory, regulatory and stem cell-like memory subsets were sorted. Purities in excess of 98% were seen in all sorted populations. The V and J genes are TRBV5-1 and TRBJ2-1; 8 nucleotides agree with TRBD1. Sequencing was done on a sample of naive CD4+ T cells from blood. The TCR originated in a woman aged 40 to 49 in good health. The CDR3 region is CASSLGGTGNNEQFF. The CDR3 region has the DNA TGCGCCAGCAGCTTGGGCGGGACAGGAAACAATGAGCAGTTCTTC.